Shown below are 8 T cell receptor beta chains from a single sample sequenced in a study of cytomegalovirus exposure and HLA in healthy donors. With 60 Vbeta and 13 Jbeta primers, the PCR was carried out. Repertoires were generated with immunoSEQ multiplex PCR, while TCRdb's copy carries only in-frame clones and drops some. The sample holds 100,000 to 150,000 clones, roughly 74% seen once. The specimen was PBMCs. The origin of the receptors is a man between 35 and 55 years old in good health and CMV-seronegative.

This chain links TRBV7-9 with TRBJ1-4; possibly TRBD1 for D (6 bases). Deletions cut 5 bases from V and 4 bases from J, with 14 bases between. CDR3 length equals 15 residues. Germline V gene lookup returns CDR1 SEHNR and CDR2 FQNEAQ (reference sequence). Here the CDR3 DNA reads TGTGCCAGCAGCCTCCGGACAGCCCGTAATGAAAAACTGTTTTTT. Protein product: CASSLRTARNEKLFF.

The rearrangement links TRBV2 to TRBJ2-5, with D perhaps matching TRBD1 (6 bases). V lost 8 bases and J 0 bases, leaving 10 bases between the germline ends. This CDR3 spans 13 amino acids. From germline, CDR1 is SNHLY and CDR2 FYNNEI. CDR3 protein: CASLRDNQETQYF. The CDR3 DNA reads TGTGCCAGCTTAAGGGACAACCAAGAGACCCAGTACTTC.

The chain links TRBV11-2 to TRBJ2-7; possibly TRBD1 for D (5 bases). Trimming took 5 bases from V and 6 from J, leaving 17 bases between them. The CDR3 has 14 residues. Germline V gene data show CDR1 as SGHAT and CDR2 as FQNNGV. CDR3 sequence reads: CASSTLREKGEQYF. CDR3 nucleotide sequence: TGTGCCAGCAGCACCCTCAGGGAAAAGGGCGAGCAGTACTTC.

Concerning this clone: Its ends do not fully match the called genes, so a read error is possible. V usage is TRBV19 and J usage is TRBJ1-4; no definite D call. Germline loops: CDR1 LNHDA, CDR2 SQIVND (reference sequence). This CDR3 comprises 11 residues. The CDR3 loop is CASAYAEELFF. DNA for the CDR3: TGTGCCAGTGCGTACGCTGAAGAACTGTTTTTT.

This chain joins TRBV5-4 and TRBJ1-2, with no clear D. The CDR3 sequence is 15 residues long. The ends were cut back, 0 bases at V and 0 bases at J, with 9 bases in the middle. Germline CDR1 and CDR2: SGHNT and YYREEE (reference sequence). Written as DNA, the CDR3 is TGTGCCAGCAGCTTGGCACTAAGTTCTAACTATGGCTACACCTTC. It specifies CASSLALSSNYGYTF.

The genes are TRBV21-1 and TRBJ2-5; whether TRBD1, the table's D call, matches the DNA was not checked. TRBV21-1 constitutes a pseudogene. There are 14 residues in the CDR3. The CDR3 here is CASNWIDSEETQYF. The CDR3 coding sequence is TGTGCCAGCAACTGGATCGACAGCGAAGAGACCCAGTACTTC.

The rearrangement links TRBV9 to TRBJ2-3, with 7 bases matching TRBD2. CDR3 length: 13 residues. V was pared by 0 bases and J by 13 bases, with 8 bases of the junction left unmatched. Germline V CDR1 and CDR2: SGDLS, YYNGEE. Here the CDR3 reads CASSVVGGSEEYF. CDR3 nucleotide sequence: TGTGCCAGCAGCGTAGTGGGGGGGTCAGAAGAGTATTTT.

This clone has only a few counts. The chain carries TRBV6-6 and TRBJ1-2, with TRBD1 matching over 7 bases. Germline lookup yields CDR1 MNHNY and CDR2 SVGAGI (reference sequence). The CDR3 has 16 residues. V was clipped by 6 bases and J by 1 base; unmatched bases: 11. The CDR3 sequence is CASSLQGSDRNYGYTF. The CDR3 nucleotides read TGTGCCAGCAGCCTACAGGGGTCTGACCGTAACTATGGCTACACCTTC.